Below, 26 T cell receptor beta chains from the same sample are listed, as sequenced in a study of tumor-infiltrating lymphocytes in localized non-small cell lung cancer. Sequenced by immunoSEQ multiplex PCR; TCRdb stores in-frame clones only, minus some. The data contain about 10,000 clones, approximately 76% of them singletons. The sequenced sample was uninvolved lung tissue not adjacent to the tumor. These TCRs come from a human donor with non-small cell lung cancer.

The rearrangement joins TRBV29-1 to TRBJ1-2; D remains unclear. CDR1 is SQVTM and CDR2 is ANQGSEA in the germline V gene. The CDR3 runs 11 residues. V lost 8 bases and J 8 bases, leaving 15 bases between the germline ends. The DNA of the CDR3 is TGCAGCCTTTTGCTAGGGTCCGGCTACACCTTC. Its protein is CSLLLGSGYTF.

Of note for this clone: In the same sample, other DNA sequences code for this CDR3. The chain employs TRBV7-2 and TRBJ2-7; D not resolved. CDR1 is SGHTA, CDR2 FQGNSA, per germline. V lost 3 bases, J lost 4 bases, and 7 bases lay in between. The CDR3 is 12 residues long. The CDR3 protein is CASSFGPYEQYF. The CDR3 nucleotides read TGTGCCAGCAGCTTCGGACCTTACGAGCAGTACTTC.

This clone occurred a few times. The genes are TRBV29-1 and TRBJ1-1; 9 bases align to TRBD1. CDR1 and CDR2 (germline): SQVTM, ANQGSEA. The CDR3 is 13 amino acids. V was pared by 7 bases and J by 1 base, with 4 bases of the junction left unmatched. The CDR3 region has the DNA TGCAGCGCGATGGACAGGGGGAACACTGAAGCTTTCTTT. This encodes CSAMDRGNTEAFF.

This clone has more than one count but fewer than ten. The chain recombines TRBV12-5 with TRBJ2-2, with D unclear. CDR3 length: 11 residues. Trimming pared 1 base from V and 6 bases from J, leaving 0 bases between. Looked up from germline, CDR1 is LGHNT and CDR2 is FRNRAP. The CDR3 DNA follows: TGTGCTAGTGGTTTGGCCGGGGAGCTGTTTTTT. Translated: CASGLAGELFF.

CDR3 nucleotide sequence: TGTGCCAGCAGTCCGGACAGGGGAGGAGAGCAGTTCTTC. Encoded protein: CASSPDRGGEQFF. The chain combines TRBV28 with TRBJ2-1; 9 positions match TRBD1. Germline V lookup: CDR1 MDHEN, CDR2 SYDVKM. This CDR3 comprises 13 residues. V lost 5 bases, J lost 10 bases, and 6 bases stayed unmatched.

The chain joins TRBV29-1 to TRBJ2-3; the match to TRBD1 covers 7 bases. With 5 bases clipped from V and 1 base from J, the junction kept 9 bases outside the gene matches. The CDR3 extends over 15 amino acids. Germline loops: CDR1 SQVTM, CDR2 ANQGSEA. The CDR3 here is CSVQKQGSRTDTQYF. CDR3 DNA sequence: TGCAGCGTTCAAAAACAGGGGAGCCGCACAGATACGCAGTATTTT.

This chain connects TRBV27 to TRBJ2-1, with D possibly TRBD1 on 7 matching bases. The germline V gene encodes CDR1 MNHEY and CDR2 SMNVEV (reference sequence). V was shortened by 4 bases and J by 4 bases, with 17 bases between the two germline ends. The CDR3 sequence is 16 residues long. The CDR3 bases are TGTGCCAGCAGTTCGCCCGGCAGGGGGGATTACAATGAGCAGTTCTTC. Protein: CASSSPGRGDYNEQFF.

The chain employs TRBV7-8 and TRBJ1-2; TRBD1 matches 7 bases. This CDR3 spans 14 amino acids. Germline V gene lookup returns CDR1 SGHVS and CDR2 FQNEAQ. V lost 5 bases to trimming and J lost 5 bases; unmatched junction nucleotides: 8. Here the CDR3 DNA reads TGTGCCAGCAGCCGAGGAGAGACAGGGTATGGCTACACCTTC. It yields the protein CASSRGETGYGYTF.

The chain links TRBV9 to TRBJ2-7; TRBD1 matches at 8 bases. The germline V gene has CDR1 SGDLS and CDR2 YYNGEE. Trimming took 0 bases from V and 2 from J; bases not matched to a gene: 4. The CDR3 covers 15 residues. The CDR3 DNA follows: TGTGCCAGCAGCGTAGAGTCAGGGGGCACCTACGAGCAGTACTTC. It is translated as CASSVESGGTYEQYF.

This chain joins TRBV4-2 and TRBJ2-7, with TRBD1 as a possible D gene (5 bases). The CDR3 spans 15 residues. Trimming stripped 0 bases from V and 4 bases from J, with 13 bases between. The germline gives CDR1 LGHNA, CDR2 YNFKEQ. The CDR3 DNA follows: TGTGCCAGCAGCCAAGAACACAGCACAGGATACGAGCAGTACTTC. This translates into CASSQEHSTGYEQYF.

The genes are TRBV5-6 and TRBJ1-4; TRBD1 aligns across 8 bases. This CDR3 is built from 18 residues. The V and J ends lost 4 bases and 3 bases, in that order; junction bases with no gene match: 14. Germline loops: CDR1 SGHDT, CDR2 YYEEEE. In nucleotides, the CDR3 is TGTGCCAGCAGCACTAGGACCGGGACAGGCTATTCTAATGAAAAACTGTTTTTT. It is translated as CASSTRTGTGYSNEKLFF.

In DNA, the CDR3 is TGTGCCATCAGTGAGACAGGGGCCTACAATCAGCCCCAGCATTTT. Translated: CAISETGAYNQPQHF. The chain recombines TRBV10-3 with TRBJ1-5, with 7 bases identical to TRBD1. CDR1 and CDR2 (germline): ENHRY, SYGVKD. The CDR3 consists of 15 residues. The V segment lost 2 bases and the J segment 3 bases; nucleotides outside the gene matches: 4.

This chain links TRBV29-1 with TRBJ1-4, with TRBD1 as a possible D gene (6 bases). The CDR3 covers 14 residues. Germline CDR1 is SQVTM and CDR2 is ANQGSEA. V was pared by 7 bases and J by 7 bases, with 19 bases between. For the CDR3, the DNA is TGCAGCGCTATTTCCACGGACAGTGGTGAAAAACTGTTTTTT. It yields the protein CSAISTDSGEKLFF.

The chain's CDR3 is CASSLAGYGNTIYF. The CDR3 DNA sequence: TGCGCCAGCAGCTTGGCAGGGTACGGAAACACCATATATTTT. V is TRBV5-1 and J is TRBJ1-3, with D possibly being TRBD1 (5 bases). The V end was cut by 0 bases, the J end by 4 bases, with 8 bases between. The CDR3 has 14 residues. Germline V CDR1 and CDR2: SGHRS, YFSETQ.

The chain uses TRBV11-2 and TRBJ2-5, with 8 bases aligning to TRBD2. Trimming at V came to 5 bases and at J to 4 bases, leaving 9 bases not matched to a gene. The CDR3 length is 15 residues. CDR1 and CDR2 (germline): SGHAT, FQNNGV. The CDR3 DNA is TGTGCCAGCAGCCCCTTCGGGGGGGGAGGAGAGACCCAGTACTTC. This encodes CASSPFGGGGETQYF. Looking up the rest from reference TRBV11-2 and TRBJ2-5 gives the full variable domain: EAGVAQSPRYKIIEKRQSVAFWCNPISGHATLYWYQQILGQGPKLLIQFQNNGVVDDSQLPKDRFSAERLKGVDSTLKIQPAKLEDSAVYLCASSPFGGGGETQYFGPGTRLLVL.

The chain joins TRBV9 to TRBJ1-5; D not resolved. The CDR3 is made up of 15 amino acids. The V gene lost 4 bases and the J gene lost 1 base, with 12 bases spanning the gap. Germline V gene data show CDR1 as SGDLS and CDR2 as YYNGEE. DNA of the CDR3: TGTGCCAGCAGCCCCTCCCCTTGGAGCAATCAGCCCCAGCATTTT. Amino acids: CASSPSPWSNQPQHF. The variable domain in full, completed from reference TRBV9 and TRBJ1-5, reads DSGVTQTPKHLITATGQRVTLRCSPRSGDLSVYWYQQSLDQGLQFLIQYYNGEERAKGNILERFSAQQFPDLHSELNLSSLELGDSALYFCASSPSPWSNQPQHFGDGTRLSIL.

Here the CDR3 DNA reads TGTGCCAGCAGCTTAGTTGTGGACTCCTACGAGCAGTACTTC. Protein product: CASSLVVDSYEQYF. J is TRBJ2-7 and V is TRBV7-2; D gene ambiguous. The V end lost 1 base, the J end lost 0 bases, and 7 bases lay between the germline ends. The CDR3 extends over 14 amino acids. Germline-derived CDR1 and CDR2 are SGHTA and FQGNSA. The whole variable domain, filled in from reference TRBV7-2 and TRBJ2-7, reads GAGVSQSPSNKVTEKGKDVELRCDPISGHTALYWYRQSLGQGLEFLIYFQGNSAPDKSGLPSDRFSAERTGGSVSTLTIQRTQQEDSAVYLCASSLVVDSYEQYFGPGTRLTVT.

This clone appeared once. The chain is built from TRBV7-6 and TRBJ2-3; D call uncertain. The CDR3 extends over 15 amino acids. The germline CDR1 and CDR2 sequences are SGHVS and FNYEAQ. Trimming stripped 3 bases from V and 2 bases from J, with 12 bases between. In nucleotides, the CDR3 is TGTGCCAGCAGCTTCTTGGGAAGCTCCACAGATACGCAGTATTTT. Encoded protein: CASSFLGSSTDTQYF.

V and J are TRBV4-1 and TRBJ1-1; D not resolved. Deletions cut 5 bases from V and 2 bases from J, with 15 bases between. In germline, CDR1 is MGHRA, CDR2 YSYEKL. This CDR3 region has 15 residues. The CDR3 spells CASSYHPDPNTEAFF. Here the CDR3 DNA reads TGCGCCAGCAGCTATCACCCTGACCCAAACACTGAAGCTTTCTTT.

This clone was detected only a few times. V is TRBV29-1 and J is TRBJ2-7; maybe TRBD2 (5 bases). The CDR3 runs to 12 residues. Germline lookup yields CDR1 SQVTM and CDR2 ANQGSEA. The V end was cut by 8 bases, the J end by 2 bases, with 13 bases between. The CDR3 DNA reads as TGCAGCCCCTGGACGGGAACCTACGAGCAGTACTTC. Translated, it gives CSPWTGTYEQYF.

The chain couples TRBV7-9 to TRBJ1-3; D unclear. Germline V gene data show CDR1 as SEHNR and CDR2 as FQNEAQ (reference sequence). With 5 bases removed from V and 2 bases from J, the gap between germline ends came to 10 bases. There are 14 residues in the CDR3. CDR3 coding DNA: TGTGCCAGCAGCCCGGACGTCCCTGGAAACACCATATATTTT. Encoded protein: CASSPDVPGNTIYF. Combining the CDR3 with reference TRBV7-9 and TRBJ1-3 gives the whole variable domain DTGVSQNPRHKITKRGQNVTFRCDPISEHNRLYWYRQTLGQGPEFLTYFQNEAQLEKSRLLSDRFSAERPKGSFSTLEIQRTEQGDSAMYLCASSPDVPGNTIYFGEGSWLTVV.

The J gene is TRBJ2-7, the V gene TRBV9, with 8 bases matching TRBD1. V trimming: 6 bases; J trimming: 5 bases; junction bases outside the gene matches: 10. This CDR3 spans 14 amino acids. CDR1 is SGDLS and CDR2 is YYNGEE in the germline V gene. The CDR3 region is CASNLGQGRDEQYF. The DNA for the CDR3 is TGTGCCAGCAACCTCGGACAGGGTAGGGACGAGCAGTACTTC.

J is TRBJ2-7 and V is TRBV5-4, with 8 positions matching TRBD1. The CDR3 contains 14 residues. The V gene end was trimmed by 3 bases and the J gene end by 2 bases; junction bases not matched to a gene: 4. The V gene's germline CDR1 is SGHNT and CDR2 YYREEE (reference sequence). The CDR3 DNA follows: TGTGCCAGCAGCTCGCAGGGGGCGGCCTACGAGCAGTACTTC. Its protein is CASSSQGAAYEQYF.

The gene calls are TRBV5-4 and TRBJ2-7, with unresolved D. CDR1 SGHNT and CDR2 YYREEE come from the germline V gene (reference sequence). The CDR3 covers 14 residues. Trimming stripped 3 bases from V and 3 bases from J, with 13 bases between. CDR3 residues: CASSSFGASYEQYF. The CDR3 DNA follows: TGTGCCAGCAGCTCCTTCGGAGCCAGCTACGAGCAGTACTTC.

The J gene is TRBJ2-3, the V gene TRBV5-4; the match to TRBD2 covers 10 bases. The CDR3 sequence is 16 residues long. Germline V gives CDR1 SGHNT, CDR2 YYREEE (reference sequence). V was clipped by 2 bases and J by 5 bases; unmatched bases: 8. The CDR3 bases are TGTGCCAGCAGCTTTACCCTAGCGGGGGCAGGAGATACGCAGTATTTT. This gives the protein CASSFTLAGAGDTQYF.

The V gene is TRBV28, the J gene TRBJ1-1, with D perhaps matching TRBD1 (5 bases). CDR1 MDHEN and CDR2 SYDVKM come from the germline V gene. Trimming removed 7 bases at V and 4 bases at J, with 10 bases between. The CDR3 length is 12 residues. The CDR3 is CASIRVGTEAFF. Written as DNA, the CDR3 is TGTGCCAGCATCAGGGTTGGCACTGAAGCTTTCTTT.